This TCR beta chain is from a study of T cells expressing NK-cell markers. At the level of the study: It was sorted CD3+CD56-NKG2C+, CD3+CD56+NKG2C- and CD3+CD56+NKG2C+ T cells that provided the TCR beta repertoires. Sequenced donors, eight in total, included seven who were HCMV-seropositive and one who was seronegative.

Points from the study as a whole: Several donors likewise had their CD3+CD56-NKG2C+ fraction led by these clonotypes.

The germline V gene encodes CDR1 MDHEN and CDR2 SYDVKM. The CDR3 is 14 amino acids. Of note for this clonotype: Its cognate antigen is unknown.

UMIs were included in TCR beta cDNA generated by 5'RACE template switching. Following a re-call of the 5' RACE reads, TCRdb has one entry per CDR3 protein and lacks DNA. The table for this sample gives 200,000 to 300,000 distinct CDR3 sequences. The sequenced sample consisted of blood T cells: a sorted CD56 or NKG2C T cell subset, CD4+ or CD8+ T cells, or bulk PBMC T cells (not recorded which). The receptor was derived from a woman between 18 and 75 years old in good health. The rearrangement links TRBV28 to TRBJ2-3; TCRdb outputs TRBD2, but without DNA this stays unchecked. The CDR3 loop reads CASSRLADTDTQYF.